The 18 T cell receptor beta chains below come from one sample, sequenced in a study of CXCR3-negative and CXCR3-positive naive CD8 T cells. The authors prepared UMI-labeled TRB cDNA libraries by 5' RACE. TCRdb re-analyzed the 5' RACE reads; it lists each CDR3 protein once, without DNA. The sample's table shows approximately 66,000 distinct CDR3 sequences. Input material: naive CXCR3- CD8+ T cells from blood. Noted subset: CD45RO-CCR7+CD27+CD95- naive CD8+ T cells lacking CXCR3 (TNR3-). The receptors originated from a human donor in good health. Some clones in this sample may be carry-over from other donors' samples.

J is TRBJ2-1 and V is TRBV5-1; with no DNA, the TCRdb D assignment of TRBD1 cannot be verified. The CDR3 is 17 amino acids. The germline V gene has CDR1 SGHRS and CDR2 YFSETQ. This chain's CDR3 is CASSLPTGGGGYNEQFF.

This chain connects TRBV7-6 to TRBJ2-7; TCRdb names TRBD1, which stays unverified in the absence of DNA. This CDR3 is 12 amino acids long. The germline gives CDR1 SGHVS, CDR2 FNYEAQ. The CDR3 region is CASSRDQYEQYF.

The chain is built from TRBV21-1 and TRBJ2-4. TRBV21-1 is an annotated pseudogene. The CDR3 contains 18 residues. The CDR3 region is CASSKALFAGVDKNIQYF.

The V call is TRBV7-8, the J call TRBJ2-4; no DNA is available, so the TRBD1 call from TCRdb remains unchecked. The CDR3 has 16 amino acids. The germline V gene has CDR1 SGHVS and CDR2 FQNEAQ. The CDR3: CASSSIDRAPINIQYF.

The rearrangement links TRBV29-1 to TRBJ1-2; TCRdb designates TRBD1, a call that cannot be tested without DNA. The CDR3 has 14 residues. CDR1 SQVTM and CDR2 ANQGSEA come from the germline V gene. CDR3 loop: CSVVPATLEYGYTF.

V gene TRBV20-1 combines with J gene TRBJ2-7; TCRdb's assignment of TRBD1 cannot be checked, as there is no DNA. The CDR3 extends over 14 amino acids. Germline CDR1 is DFQATT and CDR2 is SNEGSKA (reference sequence). CDR3 residues: CSATPLHGSYEQYF.

V gene TRBV20-1 combines with J gene TRBJ2-7; the D call of TRBD1 rests on TCRdb alone, since no DNA is present to check it. The V gene's germline CDR1 is DFQATT and CDR2 SNEGSKA (reference sequence). This CDR3 spans 14 amino acids. The CDR3 loop is CSASPPRDSYEQYF.

This sequence joins TRBV12-3 or TRBV12-4 and TRBJ2-7; with no DNA, the TCRdb D assignment of TRBD1 cannot be verified. This CDR3 has 15 residues. The CDR3 is CASSQTGTGTYEQYF.

The chain recombines TRBV20-1 with TRBJ2-2. The CDR3 has 11 residues. CDR1 and CDR2 (germline): DFQATT, SNEGSKA (reference sequence). The CDR3 region is CSARNTGELFF.

The chain carries TRBV12-3 or TRBV12-4 and TRBJ2-7; TCRdb's D call, TRBD1, is unchecked because there is no DNA. The CDR3 spans 15 residues. This chain's CDR3 is CASSFGGPGSYEQYF.

The chain carries TRBV7-9 and TRBJ2-1; TCRdb returns TRBD1, unconfirmable since there is no DNA. Looked up from germline, CDR1 is SEHNR and CDR2 is FQNEAQ (reference sequence). CDR3 length equals 15 residues. The CDR3 loop reads CASSPGGTSYNEQFF. The full variable domain, completed using reference TRBV7-9 and TRBJ2-1, is DTGVSQNPRHKITKRGQNVTFRCDPISEHNRLYWYRQTLGQGPEFLTYFQNEAQLEKSRLLSDRFSAERPKGSFSTLEIQRTEQGDSAMYLCASSPGGTSYNEQFFGPGTRLTVL.

This rearrangement joins TRBV7-3 to TRBJ2-1; no DNA is available, so the TRBD1 call from TCRdb remains unchecked. This CDR3 has 13 residues. Germline-derived CDR1 and CDR2 are SGHTA and FQGTGA. The CDR3 sequence: CASSPFDAPEQFF.

V gene TRBV7-9 combines with J gene TRBJ2-1. Germline CDR1 is SEHNR and CDR2 is FQNEAQ (reference sequence). The CDR3 consists of 11 residues. CDR3 loop: CASNPNNEQFF.

The chain uses TRBV11-2 and TRBJ2-2; as DNA is missing, the TRBD1 call by TCRdb cannot be tested. Germline V CDR1 and CDR2: SGHAT, FQNNGV. This CDR3 spans 13 amino acids. The chain's CDR3 is CASRQQGTGELFF.

This sequence joins TRBV2 and TRBJ1-1; lacking DNA, the TRBD1 call made by TCRdb goes unchecked. The CDR3 sequence is 14 residues long. CDR1 and CDR2 (germline): SNHLY, FYNNEI. The chain's CDR3 is CASMVNRGNTEAFF.

The chain uses TRBV14 and TRBJ2-1; TCRdb names TRBD1, which stays unverified in the absence of DNA. This CDR3 contains 17 residues. In germline, CDR1 is SGHDN, CDR2 FVKESK. Here the CDR3 reads CASSQDPGTGIYNEQFF.

V usage is TRBV4-3 and J usage is TRBJ2-7. The CDR3 consists of 14 residues. Germline CDR1 reads LGHNA; CDR2 reads YSLEER. The CDR3: CASSQVRGPYEQYF.

The V call is TRBV12-3 or TRBV12-4, the J call TRBJ2-2. The CDR3 is 11 residues long. CDR3 region: CASETTGELFF.